This T cell receptor (beta chain) originates from a study of beta chain features in type 1 diabetes. General study points: Researchers report that Type 1 diabetes patients had moderately but significantly shorter TCRB CDR3s across all four CD4+ subsets.

Germline assignment: CDR1 SGHAT and CDR2 FQNNGV. The CDR3 sequence is 13 residues long. V lost 5 bases to trimming and J lost 4 bases, with 10 bases between them. This clone was seen only a few times. Its antigen is as yet unknown. The sequenced template was cDNA made from the entire isolated RNA. Libraries were prepared by immunoSEQ multiplex PCR; TCRdb keeps only in-frame clonotypes and omits some of them. The sample carries roughly 350,000 clones, over 9% recorded once. This chain connects TRBV11-2 to TRBJ2-3; D gene ambiguous. The receptor was isolated from a young man with type 1 diabetes. Material for sequencing was central memory CD4+ T cells from blood. CDR3 in amino acids: CASSTTYADTQYF. The CDR3 nucleotides are TGTGCCAGCAGCACGACTTATGCAGATACGCAGTATTTT.